These 21 T cell receptor beta chains share one sample of origin, sequenced in a study of T cell repertoires in cytomegalovirus infection. MiXCR, applied by TCRdb to the reads, yields one record per CDR3 protein. This table holds roughly 570,000 distinct CDR3 sequences, roughly 43% found once. For these TCRs, the target antigens are not known. The starting material was cultured PBMCs, obtained from culture after CMV antigen stimulation. The receptors were sampled from a human donor in good health (CMV status not recorded). Some clones in this sample may be carry-over from other donors' samples.

The chain has TRBV6-1 and TRBJ2-3; D perhaps matches TRBD2 (7 bases). CDR3 length: 13 amino acids. Trimming left V 8 bases short and J 4 bases short, with 13 bases between. Per the germline V gene, CDR1 is MNHNS and CDR2 is SASEGT. CDR3 sequence (DNA): TGTGCCAGCGGAGGGGAGGGGGCAGATACGCAGTATTTT. Its protein product is CASGGEGADTQYF.

The genes are TRBV2 and TRBJ2-5, with D possibly being TRBD1 or TRBD2 (6 bases each). Trimming cost V 6 bases and J 2 bases, with 13 bases left between them. Germline lookup yields CDR1 SNHLY and CDR2 FYNNEI. This CDR3 comprises 14 residues. CDR3 sequence: CASRGGRGQETQYF. CDR3 DNA sequence: TGTGCCAGCAGGGGGGGAAGGGGGCAAGAGACCCAGTACTTC.

This chain connects TRBV20-1 to TRBJ2-5; 10 nucleotides line up with TRBD2. V was clipped by 3 bases and J by 5 bases; unmatched bases: 9. Germline V gene sequence: CDR1 DFQATT, CDR2 SNEGSKA (reference sequence). This CDR3 contains 15 residues. The CDR3 protein is CSASALAGVRETQYF. In DNA, the CDR3 is TGCAGTGCTAGTGCGCTAGCGGGAGTCAGGGAGACCCAGTACTTC.

The chain carries TRBV2 and TRBJ1-6; the match to TRBD1 covers 8 bases. The germline gives CDR1 SNHLY, CDR2 FYNNEI. The CDR3 contains 15 residues. V was pared by 5 bases and J by 10 bases, with 10 bases of the junction left unmatched. CDR3 amino acids: CASSSIRGRESPLHF. In nucleotides, the CDR3 is TGTGCCAGCAGTTCCATCAGGGGGCGAGAATCACCCCTCCACTTT.

The chain links TRBV27 to TRBJ1-4; TRBD1 is a possible D gene (5 bases). Between the trimmed V and J ends, which lost 0 bases and 8 bases, there was a span of 16 bases. The germline V gene encodes CDR1 MNHEY and CDR2 SMNVEV (reference sequence). The CDR3 extends over 16 amino acids. The CDR3 loop is CASSLSAVRSGEKLFF. DNA of the CDR3: TGTGCCAGCAGTTTATCCGCCGTTAGATCAGGGGAAAAACTGTTTTTT.

In its sample, this clonotype was seen a few times. The rearrangement links TRBV4-1 to TRBJ2-1, with a possible D match to TRBD1 (6 bases). Between the trimmed V and J ends, which lost 6 bases and 0 bases, there was a span of 15 bases. Germline loops: CDR1 MGHRA, CDR2 YSYEKL. The CDR3 is made up of 16 amino acids. CDR3 amino acids: CASRPVGQSSYNEQFF. In DNA, the CDR3 is TGCGCCAGCAGGCCCGTTGGACAGAGCTCCTACAATGAGCAGTTCTTC.

The genes are TRBV20-1 and TRBJ2-1, with 12 bases lining up with TRBD2. Germline V gene lookup returns CDR1 DFQATT and CDR2 SNEGSKA (reference sequence). The J segment lost 8 bases and the V segment lost 2 bases, leaving 19 bases of the junction unmatched. CDR3 size: 19 residues. In DNA, the CDR3 is TGCAGTGCTAGATCGGGGTCCTACCTAGCGGGAGGGAAGAGGGATGAGCAGTTCTTC. It is translated as CSARSGSYLAGGKRDEQFF.

There are a few counts of this clonotype. The chain employs TRBV11-2 and TRBJ2-4; 12 positions agree with TRBD2. The J segment lost 0 bases and the V segment lost 5 bases, leaving 2 bases of the junction unmatched. This CDR3 has 16 amino acids. Germline values: CDR1 SGHAT, CDR2 FQNNGV. The CDR3 loop is CASSRTSGIAKNIQYF. The DNA of the CDR3 is TGTGCCAGCAGCCGGACTAGCGGGATAGCCAAAAACATTCAGTACTTC.

This chain uses TRBV20-1 with TRBJ2-1; weak D call: TRBD2 (5 bases). The V and J ends lost 6 bases and 3 bases respectively, with 15 bases between them. CDR3 size: 14 residues. Germline CDR1 is DFQATT and CDR2 is SNEGSKA (reference sequence). Here the CDR3 reads CSATRGESYNEQFF. The CDR3 DNA follows: TGCAGTGCCACTCGGGGAGAGAGCTACAATGAGCAGTTCTTC.

J is TRBJ2-7 and V is TRBV6-2 or TRBV6-3; D ambiguous. The V end lost 8 bases, the J end lost 0 bases, and 8 bases lay between the germline ends. The CDR3 is made up of 12 amino acids. Per germline, CDR1 MNHEY and CDR2 SVGEGT. CDR3 region: CASSVRSYEQYF. CDR3 sequence (DNA): TGTGCCAGCTCCGTCCGCTCCTACGAGCAGTACTTC.

V usage is TRBV7-6 and J usage is TRBJ2-2, with no clear D. Germline loops: CDR1 SGHVS, CDR2 FNYEAQ. V was shortened by 6 bases and J by 3 bases, with 11 bases between the two germline ends. This CDR3 spans 14 amino acids. DNA for the CDR3: TGTGCCAGCAGTTCGAGACCCGACACCGGGGAGCTGTTTTTT. Amino acids: CASSSRPDTGELFF.

The CDR3 DNA reads as TGTGCCAGCAGTTCCACCGGGAAGGTGTACTTC. Its protein is CASSSTGKVYF. V and J are TRBV6-2 or TRBV6-3 and TRBJ2-7, with D maybe TRBD2 (5 bases). Trimming stripped 4 bases from V and 12 bases from J, with 13 bases between. This CDR3 region has 11 residues. Looked up from germline, CDR1 is MNHEY and CDR2 is SVGEGT.

CDR3 in DNA: TGTGCCAGCAGCCGGGACCAGGGCATTCAGTACTTC. Translation gives CASSRDQGIQYF. The J gene is TRBJ2-4, the V gene TRBV6-6, with D perhaps assigned TRBD1 or TRBD2 (5 bases each). The CDR3 is 12 residues long. Germline V gives CDR1 MNHNY, CDR2 SVGAGI (reference sequence). The V end lost 6 bases, the J end lost 9 bases, and 12 bases lay between the germline ends.

This clonotype was picked up a small number of times. The rearrangement joins TRBV7-2 to TRBJ2-1, with 8 bases fitting TRBD1. Unmatched junction bases numbered 5, after V lost 1 base and J lost 12 bases. This CDR3 contains 13 residues. Per the germline V gene, CDR1 is SGHTA and CDR2 is FQGNSA. CDR3 bases: TGTGCCAGCAGCTTAGTGGGACAGGCGGTGCAGTTCTTC. It translates to CASSLVGQAVQFF.

This clonotype was seen at least ten times. The V call is TRBV10-3, the J call TRBJ1-1; D perhaps matches TRBD1 (5 bases). CDR3 length: 14 residues. Per germline, CDR1 ENHRY and CDR2 SYGVKD. Trimming left V 8 bases short and J 1 base short, with 14 bases between. The DNA of the CDR3 is TGTGCCATCGATTCGGGCAGGGAGAACACTGAAGCTTTCTTT. This encodes CAIDSGRENTEAFF.

Only a few counts were recorded for this clonotype. The chain is built from TRBV12-3 or TRBV12-4 and TRBJ2-7; TRBD1 agrees at 8 bases. This CDR3 comprises 12 residues. Trimming removed 7 bases from V and 3 bases from J; junction bases left unmatched: 2. The CDR3 DNA follows: TGTGCCAGCACGGACAGGGACTACGAGCAGTACTTC. As protein: CASTDRDYEQYF.

CDR3 sequence (DNA): TGTGCCAGCAGTTACCTCCCCTACCAGGCACCCGGGGGGACCCAGTACTTC. It is translated as CASSYLPYQAPGGTQYF. The rearrangement links TRBV6-5 to TRBJ2-5, with a tentative D call TRBD2 (6 bases). Looked up from germline, CDR1 is MNHEY and CDR2 is SVGAGI. The CDR3 totals 17 residues. V was shortened by 2 bases and J by 7 bases, with 23 bases between the two germline ends.

The gene calls are TRBV4-2 and TRBJ2-5; D possibly corresponds to TRBD2 (7 bases). The germline CDR1 and CDR2 sequences are LGHNA and YNFKEQ. The V and J ends lost 3 bases and 5 bases respectively, with 13 bases between them. The CDR3 sequence is 14 residues long. CDR3 amino acids: CASSQGGPRETQYF. For the CDR3, the DNA is TGTGCCAGCAGCCAGGGGGGGCCTCGGGAGACCCAGTACTTC.

This clonotype was observed a few times. The V call is TRBV7-8, the J call TRBJ1-4; D may be TRBD1 (6 bases). Trimming shortened V by 3 bases and J by 7 bases, and 15 bases separated the two germline ends. Germline V CDR1 and CDR2: SGHVS, FQNEAQ. The CDR3 loop spans 15 amino acids. DNA of the CDR3: TGTGCCAGCAGCTTTTCGGGGGGGGCTGGTGAAAAACTGTTTTTT. The encoded protein is CASSFSGGAGEKLFF.

This clonotype was seen only a few times. V gene TRBV7-2 combines with J gene TRBJ1-1; 8 bases agree with TRBD1. This CDR3 region has 16 residues. CDR1 is SGHTA and CDR2 is FQGNSA in the germline V gene. With V trimmed by 7 bases and J by 0 bases, 10 bases remained unmatched. The CDR3 loop is CASKNRGTIMNTEAFF. In nucleotides, the CDR3 is TGTGCCAGCAAAAACAGGGGGACCATCATGAACACTGAAGCTTTCTTT.

In this sample, this clonotype turned up a few times. The chain recombines TRBV7-8 with TRBJ1-5; 9 nucleotides align to TRBD1. Germline V gene sequence: CDR1 SGHVS, CDR2 FQNEAQ. Germline trimming cut 4 bases from V and 7 bases from J; bases unmatched to any gene: 14. The CDR3 length is 17 residues. The CDR3 nucleotides are TGTGCCAGCAGCTCGTCCCGGGACAGGGTCGGGAGACAGCCCCAGCATTTT. This encodes CASSSSRDRVGRQPQHF.